Listed below are T cell receptor beta chains from one sample, sequenced in a study of Ad26.COV2.S vaccination and SARS-CoV-2 variants. TCRdb keeps only in-frame clones here, not all; method: immunoSEQ multiplex PCR. The repertoire holds over 400,000 clones, with around 92% as singletons. The material sequenced was peripheral blood, taken in a trial of Ad26.COV2.S vaccine versus placebo. The receptor set was obtained from a person between 18 and 60 years old who received the Ad26.COV2.S COVID-19 vaccine or a placebo. The CDR3 runs from the conserved cysteine through the conserved F or W. The D gene is left open where the match is weak. Clone size is stated in some rows and not others, as once, few, many or a class when expanded.

d_gene	v_gene	abundance	j_gene	CDR3nt	CDR3aa
NA	TRBV10-2	NA	TRBJ1-4	TGCGCCAGCAGTGTGGCGAGTACAGCTGAAAAACTGTTTTTT	CASSVASTAEKLFF
TRBD1	TRBV5-1	NA	TRBJ1-1	TGCGCCAGCAGCTTCGGGGACAGGGAGGCCACTGAAGCTTTCTTT	CASSFGDREATEAFF
TRBD2	TRBV7-6	NA	TRBJ2-7	TGTGCCAGCTCCCCCGGGAGGTACGAGCAGTACTTC	CASSPGRYEQYF
NA	TRBV11-2	NA	TRBJ2-3	TGTGCCAGCAGCCCAGGTCATTTAGGAGATACGCAGTATTTT	CASSPGHLGDTQYF
NA	TRBV7-9	NA	TRBJ2-1	TGTGCCAGCAGCTTAGTAGGGGTATCTGGGATCGGGTCCTACAATGAGCAGTTCTTC	CASSLVGVSGIGSYNEQFF
NA	TRBV29-1	once	TRBJ2-1	TGCAGCATCGTGTATATGGATGAGCAGTTCTTC	CSIVYMDEQFF
NA	TRBV7-2	NA	TRBJ1-5	TGTGCCAGCAGCTTTAGTTCGGGGGTCAGCAATCAGCCCCAGCATTTT	CASSFSSGVSNQPQHF
NA	TRBV21-1	NA	TRBJ2-7	TGTGCCAGCAGCAAAATATTATGTGCTACGGGACTAGCGGGGGGGCGCCGAACCTACGAGCAGTACTTC	CASSKILCATGLAGGRRTYEQYF
TRBD1	TRBV15	NA	TRBJ1-5	TGTGCCACCAGCAGGGGACAGAATAGCAATCAGCCCCAGCATTTT	CATSRGQNSNQPQHF
NA	TRBV7-9	NA	TRBJ1-4	TGTGCCAGCAGCCATACAGGTCTACCCAGTTGGACTAATGAAAAACTGTTTTTT	CASSHTGLPSWTNEKLFF
NA	TRBV28	NA	TRBJ2-3	TGTGCCAGCAGTTCTACCGGGGAGACAGATACGCAGTATTTT	CASSSTGETDTQYF
TRBD2	TRBV11-2	NA	TRBJ2-7	TGTGCCAGCAGCTCCTCGACTAGCTTCGCGGAGCAGTACTTC	CASSSSTSFAEQYF
TRBD2	TRBV6-2/TRBV6-3	NA	TRBJ2-7	TGTGCCAGCAGTTACTCGCCTAGCGGTGTTGGAGCCCACGAGCAGTACTTC	CASSYSPSGVGAHEQYF
NA	TRBV5-1	NA	TRBJ1-2	TGCGCCAGCAGCTTGGCACCGAACTATGGCTACACCTTC	CASSLAPNYGYTF
TRBD1	TRBV28	NA	TRBJ2-1	TGTGCCAGCAGACCTTGGACAGGCGTCCTCTACAATGAGCAGTTCTTC	CASRPWTGVLYNEQFF
TRBD1	TRBV4-1	NA	TRBJ1-5	TGCGCCAGCAGCCAAGGGACAGGGAATCAGCCCCAGCATTTT	CASSQGTGNQPQHF
NA	TRBV25-1	few	TRBJ2-7	TGTGCCAGCAGTGAGCCCCGGGGGTCCCGCCAGCAGTACTTC	CASSEPRGSRQQYF
NA	TRBV2	NA	TRBJ2-6	TGTGCCGGCTCTGGGGCCAACGTCCTGACTTTC	CAGSGANVLTF
TRBD2	TRBV4-3	NA	TRBJ2-7	TGCGCCAGCAGCCAAGACGCGAGCGGGGGGTATACCTACGAGCAGTACTTC	CASSQDASGGYTYEQYF
TRBD1	TRBV5-1	NA	TRBJ2-7	TGCGCCAGCAGCCTGGGGACAGGGGGCTCCTACGAGCAGTACTTC	CASSLGTGGSYEQYF
NA	TRBV7-2	NA	TRBJ2-1	TGTGCCAGCAGCTTAAGTAGGGGTTTAAACAATGAGCAGTTCTTC	CASSLSRGLNNEQFF
TRBD1	TRBV11-2	NA	TRBJ1-5	TGTGCCAGCAGCGCAGGGACAGCCTATAGCAATCAGCCCCAGCATTTT	CASSAGTAYSNQPQHF
TRBD1	TRBV29-1	once	TRBJ2-7	TGCAGCGTTGAACTATCGGGACAGGGGTACGAGCAGTACTTC	CSVELSGQGYEQYF
TRBD2	TRBV7-2	NA	TRBJ2-3	TGTGCCAGCAGCTTAAGGGCCGGGACTAGCGGATTCACAGATACGCAGTATTTT	CASSLRAGTSGFTDTQYF
NA	TRBV7-9	NA	TRBJ2-7	TGTGCCAGCAGCCCCGCCGTGAGGGTCCCGGCCAACGAGCAGTACTTC	CASSPAVRVPANEQYF
NA	TRBV5-1	NA	TRBJ2-7	TGCGCCAGCAGGTCGCTAGACGAGCAGTACTTC	CASRSLDEQYF
TRBD1	TRBV5-6	NA	TRBJ1-1	TGTGCCAGCAGCCCGTGGGACAGGGACTGGCAACACACTGAAGCTTTCTTT	CASSPWDRDWQHTEAFF
NA	TRBV7-9	NA	TRBJ1-4	TGTGCCAGCAGCCAACAGGGCATAACTAATGAAAAACTGTTTTTT	CASSQQGITNEKLFF
NA	TRBV7-9	few	TRBJ2-7	TGTGCCAGCAGCTTAGCCGAAGGATACGAGCAGTACTTC	CASSLAEGYEQYF
NA	TRBV7-9	NA	TRBJ2-7	TGTGCCAGCAGCTTTGAGCGAGGGTCCTACGAGCAGTACTTC	CASSFERGSYEQYF
NA	TRBV5-8	once	TRBJ1-5	TGTGCCAGCAGCCGATCGGACGGCCGAAGGGGCAATCAGCCCCAGCATTTT	CASSRSDGRRGNQPQHF
TRBD2	TRBV11-3	once	TRBJ2-3	TGTGCCAGCAGCTCAGGACTAGCGGGGGGGATGGGGCCAGATACGCAGTATTTT	CASSSGLAGGMGPDTQYF
NA	TRBV5-1	NA	TRBJ1-4	TGCGCCAGCAGCTTGTCGCCAGGGTACGAAAAACTGTTTTTT	CASSLSPGYEKLFF
TRBD1	TRBV5-1	NA	TRBJ1-1	TGCGCCAGCAGCTTGGGGGGACAGGGACTCACTGAAGCTTTCTTT	CASSLGGQGLTEAFF
NA	TRBV30	NA	TRBJ1-1	TGTGCCTGGAGTCCTACAGGGATGGGTGAAGCTTTCTTT	CAWSPTGMGEAFF
NA	TRBV5-6	NA	TRBJ1-1	TGTGCCAGCAGCTTGGGCAGGGGAGAAGCTTTCTTT	CASSLGRGEAFF
TRBD1	TRBV27	NA	TRBJ2-2	TGTGCCAGCAGTTTCCGGGGACAGGGGGAAAACACCGGGGAGCTGTTTTTT	CASSFRGQGENTGELFF
NA	TRBV7-2	NA	TRBJ2-7	TGTGCCAGCAGCTTAGCCGGAGTGGGCTCCTACGAGCAGTACTTC	CASSLAGVGSYEQYF
TRBD2	TRBV4-3	NA	TRBJ2-1	TGCGCCAGCAGCCCCGGGACTAGTACTTACAATGAGCAGTTCTTC	CASSPGTSTYNEQFF
TRBD1	TRBV11-2	NA	TRBJ2-5	TGTGCCAGCAGCTTGGGACAGGTACAGGAGACCCAGTACTTC	CASSLGQVQETQYF
NA	TRBV28	NA	TRBJ2-1	TGTGCCAGCAGCGAATCCTACAATGAGCAGTTCTTC	CASSESYNEQFF
NA	TRBV2	NA	TRBJ1-2	TGTGCCAGCAGACAGGGTTTTCGTGGCTACACCTTC	CASRQGFRGYTF
TRBD2	TRBV5-1	NA	TRBJ2-5	TGCGCCAGCAGCTTTACGACTAGCGGGGGCCGTATTCAGGAGACCCAGTACTTC	CASSFTTSGGRIQETQYF
NA	TRBV30	NA	TRBJ2-3	TGTGCCTGGAGTGAGTCCGCCCCCCCCCAGTATTTT	CAWSESAPPQYF
NA	TRBV7-2	NA	TRBJ1-2	TGTGCCAGCAGCTCCCGTTCCCGGATCTATGGCTACACCTTC	CASSSRSRIYGYTF
NA	TRBV18	NA	TRBJ1-1	TGTGCCAGCTCACCACCGGCAGGGGCGCTTCCTGAAGCTTTCTTT	CASSPPAGALPEAFF
NA	TRBV15	NA	TRBJ1-5	TGTGCCACCAGCAGGGGAGTATACAATGGTCAGCCCCAGCATTTT	CATSRGVYNGQPQHF
NA	TRBV19	NA	TRBJ1-1	TGTGCCAGTAGTATAGGAGAACAGTGGGCTTTCTTT	CASSIGEQWAFF
TRBD1	TRBV5-6	NA	TRBJ1-2	TGTGCCAGCAGCCGGACAGGGCCCTATGGCTACACCTTC	CASSRTGPYGYTF
TRBD1	TRBV11-3	NA	TRBJ2-5	TGTGCCAGCACTCGGGACAGGGGAAAACAAGAGACCCAGTACTTC	CASTRDRGKQETQYF
TRBD1	TRBV5-1	few	TRBJ2-2	TGCGCCAGCAGGCTCGGACAGGGGGGCACCGGGGAGCTGTTTTTT	CASRLGQGGTGELFF
TRBD2	TRBV5-6	NA	TRBJ2-1	TGTGCCAGCAGCTCTGGACTAGCAAATGAGCAGTTCTTC	CASSSGLANEQFF